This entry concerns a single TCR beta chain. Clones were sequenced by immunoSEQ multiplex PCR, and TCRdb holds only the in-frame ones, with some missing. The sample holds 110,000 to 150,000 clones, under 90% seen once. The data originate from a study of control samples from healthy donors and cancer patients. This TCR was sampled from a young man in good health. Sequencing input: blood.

The CDR3 spells CASSNPGQDLWEQYF. The CDR3 nucleotides read TGTGCCAGCAGCAACCCGGGACAGGACCTCTGGGAGCAGTACTTC. The chain carries TRBV11-2 and TRBJ2-7; 8 bases are shared with TRBD1. Looked up from germline, CDR1 is SGHAT and CDR2 is FQNNGV. V dropped 5 bases and J dropped 7; count of bases not matched to a gene: 13. This CDR3 region has 15 residues. The full variable domain, with the rest looked up from reference TRBV11-2 and TRBJ2-7, is EAGVAQSPRYKIIEKRQSVAFWCNPISGHATLYWYQQILGQGPKLLIQFQNNGVVDDSQLPKDRFSAERLKGVDSTLKIQPAKLEDSAVYLCASSNPGQDLWEQYFGPGTRLTVT.